This T cell receptor beta chain was captured by sequencing in a study of cytomegalovirus exposure and HLA in healthy donors. Study-level information: Earlier findings included roughly 120 million unique TCR beta sequences obtained from 150 million to 200 million T cells. The study's early data release held roughly 91 million unique TCRs from HLA-typed donors. The study, taken as a whole, reports: Accurate HLA-A and HLA-B prediction from TCR beta sequences was reported for most subjects. The study recorded 164 TCR beta chains that were cytomegalovirus-associated.

PCR employed 60 Vbeta and 13 Jbeta primers. Produced via immunoSEQ multiplex PCR; TCRdb's table is partial and in-frame only. This table has approximately 140,000 clones, roughly 80% appearing once. About this clone: Its target is unknown.

V was pared by 5 bases and J by 5 bases, with 6 bases of the junction left unmatched. CDR3 length: 15 residues. CDR1 and CDR2 (germline): SNHLY, FYNNEI. Material for sequencing was PBMCs. The chain is built from TRBV2 and TRBJ1-5; 10 bases map to TRBD1. The receptor was isolated from a woman aged 40 to 55 in good health and CMV-seronegative. CDR3 loop: CASSYGTGAYQPQHF. The CDR3 nucleotides read TGTGCCAGCAGTTATGGGACAGGGGCATATCAGCCCCAGCATTTT. The full variable domain, completed using reference TRBV2 and TRBJ1-5, is EPEVTQTPSHQVTQMGQEVILRCVPISNHLYFYWYRQILGQKVEFLVSFYNNEISEKSEIFDDQFSVERPDGSNFTLKIRSTKLEDSAMYFCASSYGTGAYQPQHFGDGTRLSIL.